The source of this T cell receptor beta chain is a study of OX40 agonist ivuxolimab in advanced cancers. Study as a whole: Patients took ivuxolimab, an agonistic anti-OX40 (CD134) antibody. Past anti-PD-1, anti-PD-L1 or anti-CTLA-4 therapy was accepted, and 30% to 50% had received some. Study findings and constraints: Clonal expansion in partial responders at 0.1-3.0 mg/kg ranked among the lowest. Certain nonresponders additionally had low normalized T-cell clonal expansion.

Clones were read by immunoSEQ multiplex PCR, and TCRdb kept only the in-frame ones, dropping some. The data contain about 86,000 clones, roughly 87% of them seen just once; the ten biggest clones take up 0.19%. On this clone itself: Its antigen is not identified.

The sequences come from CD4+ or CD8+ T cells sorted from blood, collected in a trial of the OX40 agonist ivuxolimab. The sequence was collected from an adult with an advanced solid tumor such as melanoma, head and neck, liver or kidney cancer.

The CDR3 DNA reads as TGTGCCAGCAGGGTCACCGGGCATAACACTGAAGCTTTCTTT. Translated: CASRVTGHNTEAFF. The J gene is TRBJ1-1, the V gene TRBV2, with unresolved D. The CDR3 is made up of 14 amino acids. Germline-derived CDR1 and CDR2 are SNHLY and FYNNEI. Trimming pared 6 bases from V and 2 bases from J, leaving 13 bases between.